These 8 T cell receptor beta chains originate from one sample sequenced in a study of T cell changes during pregnancy in multiple sclerosis. Here immunoSEQ multiplex PCR was the method, and the copy in TCRdb shows in-frame clones only, minus some. The data show tens of thousands of clones, around 94% seen once. Material: CD8+ T cells from peripheral blood mononuclear cells, obtained after pregnancy. The receptors derive from a female donor with multiple sclerosis, enrolled in a pregnancy study.

V and J are TRBV5-6 and TRBJ1-2; 9 bases are shared with TRBD1. V shed 4 bases and J 3 bases; nucleotides not matched to a gene: 4. There are 14 residues in the CDR3. The V gene's germline CDR1 is SGHDT and CDR2 YYEEEE. CDR3 amino acids: CASSPQGAYYGYTF. CDR3 in DNA: TGTGCCAGCAGCCCACAGGGGGCATACTATGGCTACACCTTC. The full variable domain, completed using reference TRBV5-6 and TRBJ1-2, is DAGVTQSPTHLIKTRGQQVTLRCSPKSGHDTVSWYQQALGQGPQFIFQYYEEEERQRGNFPDRFSGHQFPNYSSELNVNALLLGDSALYLCASSPQGAYYGYTFGSGTRLTVV.

The chain links TRBV14 to TRBJ2-7; D is ambiguous. The V gene lost 0 bases and the J gene lost 3 bases, with 12 bases spanning the gap. The V gene's germline CDR1 is SGHDN and CDR2 FVKESK. The CDR3 has 15 residues. The chain's CDR3 is CASSQEYGENYEQYF. The CDR3 nucleotides read TGTGCCAGCAGCCAAGAGTACGGAGAAAACTACGAGCAGTACTTC.

This chain connects TRBV9 to TRBJ2-7; TRBD1 matches 8 bases. Germline values: CDR1 SGDLS, CDR2 YYNGEE. The CDR3 is made up of 16 amino acids. Trimming removed 3 bases from V and 2 bases from J; junction bases left unmatched: 10. The CDR3 reads CASSGRSRGRTYEQYF. CDR3 coding DNA: TGTGCCAGCAGCGGCCGCTCCAGGGGGCGGACCTACGAGCAGTACTTC.

The gene calls are TRBV4-1 and TRBJ2-7, with a weak D call TRBD1 (6 bases). Germline CDR1 reads MGHRA; CDR2 reads YSYEKL. The CDR3 covers 13 residues. V was shortened by 6 bases and J by 4 bases, with 13 bases between the two germline ends. In DNA form, the CDR3 reads TGCGCCAGCAGTCCCGACAGGTCGTACGAGCAGTACTTC. This codes for CASSPDRSYEQYF.

The chain combines TRBV6-5 with TRBJ2-5, with D perhaps matching TRBD1 (6 bases). Germline lookup yields CDR1 MNHEY and CDR2 SVGAGI. This CDR3 comprises 11 residues. V was trimmed by 6 bases and J by 5 bases, leaving 7 bases between them. The CDR3 DNA reads TGTGCCAGCAGGGGGGCGGAGACCCAGTACTTC. Amino acids: CASRGAETQYF.

The J gene is TRBJ2-1, the V gene TRBV4-2; 8 positions agree with TRBD2. Germline CDR1 and CDR2: LGHNA and YNFKEQ. With V trimmed by 3 bases and J by 6 bases, 4 bases remained unmatched. CDR3 length: 14 amino acids. The CDR3 DNA reads TGTGCCAGCAGCCATCCCGGGACTAGCAATGAGCAGTTCTTC. Translating gives CASSHPGTSNEQFF.

This chain joins TRBV19 and TRBJ1-1, with 10 bases that match TRBD1. Germline V gene data show CDR1 as LNHDA and CDR2 as SQIVND (reference sequence). The CDR3 runs 15 residues. The V and J ends lost 6 bases and 5 bases, in that order; junction bases with no gene match: 9. CDR3 DNA sequence: TGTGCCAGTAGCCAACGACAGGGGGCTTGGACTGAAGCTTTCTTT. It yields the protein CASSQRQGAWTEAFF.

The chain has TRBV2 and TRBJ2-7, with TRBD1 matching 7 bases. Germline V gene sequence: CDR1 SNHLY, CDR2 FYNNEI. J was trimmed by 4 bases and V by 1 base; bases with no gene match: 7. The CDR3 contains 15 residues. DNA of the CDR3: TGTGCCAGCAGTGAAGGGCAGGGGGTACGGTACGAGCAGTACTTC. Translation: CASSEGQGVRYEQYF.